This note documents a single T cell receptor (beta chain) sequence. Its antigen remains unidentified. The sample originates from a study of PD-1 blockade in classical Hodgkin lymphoma. The repertoire was sequenced with immunoSEQ multiplex PCR; TCRdb's copy has only in-frame clones and lacks some. The table lists approximately 47,000 clones, about nine tenths of them singletons. Germline V lookup: CDR1 LNHDA, CDR2 SQIVND (reference sequence). With V trimmed by 4 bases and J by 9 bases, 11 bases remained unmatched. CDR3 length: 14 residues. General study points: In newly diagnosed patients, baseline TCR diversity was reportedly below that of healthy donors.

The sample's time point: newly diagnosed, previously untreated cHL patient sample. This TCR was recovered from a human donor with classical Hodgkin lymphoma. This rearrangement joins TRBV19 to TRBJ2-7, with 8 bases lining up with TRBD1. The sample comprised peripheral blood mononuclear cells (PBMCs). CDR3 nucleotide sequence: TGTGCCAGTAGTAAATCGACAGGGGAGATGCGGCAGTACTTC. It translates to CASSKSTGEMRQYF.